Here is one T cell receptor beta chain with its context. Extraction and reverse transcription of RNA yielded cDNA as the sequencing template. Produced via immunoSEQ multiplex PCR; TCRdb's table is partial and in-frame only. Among under 350,000 clones listed, 58% were seen once. Treatment reported: oral pan-JAK inhibitor, 5-10 mg twice daily. The data are from a study of CD8+ T cells in alopecia areata. The ends lost 7 bases at V and 9 bases at J; junction bases unmatched: 6. Germline assignment: CDR1 LNHDA and CDR2 SQIVND (reference sequence). The CDR3 runs 13 residues. This TCR came from a human donor with alopecia areata. The sequencing here drew on CD4+ T cells sorted from blood, taken at week 24, from a patient treated with tofacitinib. The chain carries TRBV19 and TRBJ2-3, with 11 bases that match TRBD1. CDR3 protein: CASTAGTGGTQYF. The CDR3 coding sequence is TGTGCCAGTACCGCCGGGACAGGGGGAACGCAGTATTTT.